Presented here are 2 T cell receptor beta chains from one specimen sequenced in a study of CD8 T cells in Susac syndrome. RNA totalling roughly 0.5 to 1 ug underwent reverse transcription with random hexamers. From the immunoSEQ multiplex PCR reads, TCRdb called clonotypes with MiXCR, one entry per CDR3 protein. The table lists around 170,000 distinct CDR3 sequences, approximately 95% of them singletons, with 0.15% to 0.2% in the top ten. Sequenced input: CD8+ T cells from PBMCs. These receptors all come from a human donor with multiple sclerosis.

This clonotype has more than one count but fewer than ten. The chain has TRBV7-2 and TRBJ2-7, with D perhaps assigned TRBD1 or TRBD2 (6 bases each). V dropped 8 bases and J dropped 4 bases, with 15 bases sitting between them. The germline CDR1 and CDR2 sequences are SGHTA and FQGNSA. This CDR3 comprises 13 residues. The DNA for the CDR3 is TGTGCCAGCTCCCCCGGGGGCGGATACGAGCAGTACTTC. Its translation: CASSPGGGYEQYF.

V and J are TRBV4-2 and TRBJ2-5; the match to TRBD1 covers 7 bases. Germline V CDR1 and CDR2: LGHNA, YNFKEQ. The CDR3 runs to 14 residues. The V and J ends lost 3 bases and 3 bases, in that order; junction bases with no gene match: 4. CDR3 bases: TGTGCCAGCAGCCATCAAACAGGGGAAGAGACCCAGTACTTC. Translation gives CASSHQTGEETQYF.